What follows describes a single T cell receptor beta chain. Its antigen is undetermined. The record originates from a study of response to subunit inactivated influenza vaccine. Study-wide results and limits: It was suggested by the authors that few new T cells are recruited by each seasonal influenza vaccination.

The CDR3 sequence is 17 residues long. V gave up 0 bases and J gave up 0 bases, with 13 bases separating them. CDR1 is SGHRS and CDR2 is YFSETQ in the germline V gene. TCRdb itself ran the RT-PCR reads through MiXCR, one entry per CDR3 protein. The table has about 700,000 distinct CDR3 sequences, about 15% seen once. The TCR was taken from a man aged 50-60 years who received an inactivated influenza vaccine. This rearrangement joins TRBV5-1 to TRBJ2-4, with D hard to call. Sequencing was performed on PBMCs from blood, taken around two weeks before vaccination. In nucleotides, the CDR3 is TGCGCCAGCAGCTTGGCCAGTGGAGACCTAGCCAAAAACATTCAGTACTTC. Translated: CASSLASGDLAKNIQYF.